Listed below are T cell receptor beta chains from one sample, sequenced in a study of blood T cell repertoires in COVID-19. TCRdb keeps only in-frame clones here, not all; method: immunoSEQ multiplex PCR. The repertoire holds some 85,000 clones, approximately 80% seen once, with 15% to 20% in the top ten. What was sequenced was peripheral blood. These receptors were collected from a woman of 80 years or more with acute or convalescent COVID-19. CDR3s include the opening cysteine and the closing phenylalanine or tryptophan. The D gene is left open where the match is weak.

TRBJ2-7	TRBV7-2	-	CASSRTEPPYEQYF
TRBJ2-3	TRBV6-5	TRBD2	CASSWYSGRDTQYF
TRBJ2-1	TRBV7-6	TRBD2	CASSWGLAGVNEQFF
TRBJ1-6	TRBV5-6	TRBD1	CASSQRGGQRGLGGSPLHF
TRBJ2-2	TRBV19	-	CASMLDNNVGELFF
TRBJ2-7	TRBV24-1	TRBD1	CATSGDRGQLSYEQYF
TRBJ2-1	TRBV3-1/TRBV3-2	-	CASSLDTYNEQFF
TRBJ1-2	TRBV12-3/TRBV12-4	-	CASSQQENYGYTF
TRBJ1-1	TRBV7-2	-	CASSLRRGNTEAFF
TRBJ2-7	TRBV7-6	-	CASSPLAGITYEQYF
TRBJ1-3	TRBV5-6	-	CASNGLQAGNTIYF
TRBJ2-1	TRBV24-1	-	CATSDSVVDSDNEQFF
TRBJ2-2	TRBV7-9	TRBD1	CASSAGTGPSGELFF
TRBJ2-3	TRBV10-1	-	CASSGEDTQYF
TRBJ2-1	TRBV4-2	TRBD2	CASSQNPGLAIYNEQFF
TRBJ2-3	TRBV4-1	-	CASSPITPDTQYF
TRBJ1-6	TRBV2	TRBD1	CASSGGTALSYNSPLHF
TRBJ1-1	TRBV5-1	-	CASSRSGRPNTEAFF
TRBJ2-7	TRBV5-1	-	CASSLQGSYEQYF
TRBJ2-4	TRBV5-4	TRBD1	CASSPSPGTGNIQYF
TRBJ2-3	TRBV19	TRBD2	CASSIVKEAGGTDTQYF
TRBJ2-1	TRBV19	-	CASSPRGSPNEQFF
TRBJ1-2	TRBV30	-	CAWSRGGLGGYTF
TRBJ1-1	TRBV28	-	CASSFARLNTEAFF
TRBJ1-2	TRBV3-1/TRBV3-2	TRBD1	CASSQGQGLYGYTF
TRBJ1-3	TRBV9	-	CASSVDSLSGNTIYF
TRBJ2-7	TRBV5-1	-	CASSLRQSPGEQYF
TRBJ1-5	TRBV6-6	TRBD1	CASSYSALTGDQPQHF
TRBJ2-7	TRBV11-2	-	CASSLVGQGGNEQYF
TRBJ2-3	TRBV6-5	TRBD2	CASRAGEGTDTQYF
TRBJ1-5	TRBV10-3	-	CAISETGSSNQPQHF
TRBJ2-5	TRBV3-1/TRBV3-2	TRBD2	CASSPLAEYETQYF
TRBJ1-6	TRBV28	TRBD1	CASTGQLNSPLHF
TRBJ1-5	TRBV7-9	-	CASSPLGGRDQPQHF
TRBJ2-1	TRBV4-1	TRBD1	CASSQLAGQGRGRWSYNEQFF
TRBJ1-6	TRBV9	-	CASSVAGRAGDSPLHF
TRBJ2-5	TRBV4-2	-	CASSQPGTQGQETQYF
TRBJ2-3	TRBV7-9	TRBD2	CASRLTSGGADTQYF
TRBJ2-7	TRBV30	TRBD1	CAWTGQGFTYEQYF
TRBJ2-5	TRBV6-5	TRBD2	CASSYVLAPHQETQYF
TRBJ1-1	TRBV5-4	-	CASSPRGGSAFF
TRBJ2-5	TRBV6-1	TRBD2	CASSEILAGEETQYF
TRBJ2-7	TRBV4-1	-	CASSQGQGNYEQYF
TRBJ1-1	TRBV11-2	-	CASSVQGRNTEAFF
TRBJ2-2	TRBV6-5	TRBD2	CASSKREAATGELFF
TRBJ2-5	TRBV27	TRBD2	CASSPRLAGGPNQETQYF